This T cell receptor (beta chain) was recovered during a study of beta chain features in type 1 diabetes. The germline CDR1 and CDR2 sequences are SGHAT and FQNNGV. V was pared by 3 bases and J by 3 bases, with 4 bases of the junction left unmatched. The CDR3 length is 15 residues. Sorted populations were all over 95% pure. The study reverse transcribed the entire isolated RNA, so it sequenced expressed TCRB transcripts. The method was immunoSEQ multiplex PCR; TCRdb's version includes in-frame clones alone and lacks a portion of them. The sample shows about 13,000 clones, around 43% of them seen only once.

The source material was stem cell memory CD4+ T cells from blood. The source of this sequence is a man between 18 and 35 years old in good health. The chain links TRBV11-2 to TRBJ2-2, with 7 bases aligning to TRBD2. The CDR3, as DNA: TGTGCCAGCAGCTTCGGCGGGGGATACACCGGGGAGCTGTTTTTT. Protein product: CASSFGGGYTGELFF. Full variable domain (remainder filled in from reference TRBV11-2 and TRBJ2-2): EAGVAQSPRYKIIEKRQSVAFWCNPISGHATLYWYQQILGQGPKLLIQFQNNGVVDDSQLPKDRFSAERLKGVDSTLKIQPAKLEDSAVYLCASSFGGGYTGELFFGEGSRLTVL.